These 25 T cell receptor beta chains were sequenced from one sample in a study of blood T cell repertoires in COVID-19. The repertoire was sequenced with immunoSEQ multiplex PCR; TCRdb's copy has only in-frame clones and lacks some. This sample carries over 45,000 clones, approximately 88% of them seen once, and the ten largest clones take 3.5% to 4%. The sequencing sample was made of peripheral blood. The receptors here all came from a man in his forties with COVID-19, enrolled during active disease.

The chain has TRBV19 and TRBJ1-1; D call uncertain. V was trimmed by 5 bases and J by 3 bases, leaving 7 bases between them. Germline V lookup: CDR1 LNHDA, CDR2 SQIVND (reference sequence). The CDR3 consists of 12 residues. In DNA, the CDR3 is TGTGCCAGTAGTGCTATGGACACTGAAGCTTTCTTT. Amino acids: CASSAMDTEAFF.

CDR3 in amino acids: CASSLRLLAPQGSGELFF. The DNA of the CDR3 is TGTGCCAGCAGCCTCAGGCTCCTAGCGCCCCAGGGATCCGGGGAGCTGTTTTTT. This chain uses TRBV3-1 (or the pseudogene TRBV3-2) with TRBJ2-2, with TRBD2 as a possible D gene (6 bases). Looked up from germline, CDR1 is LGHDT and CDR2 is YNNKEL (reference sequence). V lost 4 bases and J 6 bases, leaving 24 bases between the germline ends. CDR3 size: 18 residues.

This chain links TRBV16 with TRBJ1-5, with D unclear. V was cut by 0 bases and J by 0 bases, with 6 bases left in between. CDR3 length: 15 residues. CDR1 KGHSY and CDR2 FQNENV come from the germline V gene. CDR3 sequence (DNA): TGTGCCAGCAGCCAATCGGCGGTTAGCAATCAGCCCCAGCATTTT. This gives the protein CASSQSAVSNQPQHF.

This clone was seen a few times. This chain connects TRBV3-1 (or the pseudogene TRBV3-2) to TRBJ2-2, with TRBD2 identical over 9 bases. CDR1 is LGHDT and CDR2 is YNNKEL in the germline V gene (reference sequence). This CDR3 contains 16 residues. V was pared by 4 bases and J by 8 bases, with 11 bases of the junction left unmatched. For the CDR3, the DNA is TGTGCCAGCAGCCGAACTCGCGGGAGGGCCGAGGGGGAGCTGTTTTTT. Translated, it gives CASSRTRGRAEGELFF.

The J gene is TRBJ1-2, the V gene TRBV6-1; perhaps TRBD1 as D (5 bases). The CDR3 length is 12 residues. Germline assignment: CDR1 MNHNS and CDR2 SASEGT. V was shortened by 0 bases and J by 7 bases, with 6 bases between the two germline ends. The CDR3 spells CASSEAQGGYTF. The CDR3 DNA reads TGTGCCAGCAGTGAAGCGCAGGGTGGCTACACCTTC.

V is TRBV20-1 and J is TRBJ2-1; TRBD2 might be the D (5 bases). Looked up from germline, CDR1 is DFQATT and CDR2 is SNEGSKA (reference sequence). The length of the CDR3 is 12 residues. The V end was cut by 3 bases, the J end by 7 bases, with 10 bases between. Here the CDR3 reads CSASPRGNEQFF. The CDR3 coding sequence is TGCAGTGCTAGTCCGCGCGGGAATGAGCAGTTCTTC.

The genes are TRBV2 and TRBJ1-2; a weak D match, TRBD1 (5 bases). The CDR3 covers 12 residues. V was clipped by 9 bases and J by 13 bases, with 21 bases between them. Germline V lookup: CDR1 SNHLY, CDR2 FYNNEI. As DNA, the CDR3 is TGTGCCAGTCGGAGGGGAAGTGTTGGAGGCACCTTC. Translating gives CASRRGSVGGTF.

The chain links TRBV27 to TRBJ2-7; tentative D call: TRBD1 (5 bases). The CDR3 runs 13 residues. Germline V gene data show CDR1 as MNHEY and CDR2 as SMNVEV (reference sequence). V was shortened by 4 bases and J by 5 bases, with 12 bases between the two germline ends. The CDR3 spells CASSWNRKHEQYF. In nucleotides, the CDR3 is TGTGCCAGCAGTTGGAACAGGAAGCACGAGCAGTACTTC.

This sequence joins TRBV18 and TRBJ2-7, with D possibly matching TRBD1 (6 bases). Germline CDR1 is KGHSH and CDR2 is LQKENI. Trimming left V 2 bases short and J 1 base short, with 9 bases between. This CDR3 comprises 14 residues. In DNA form, the CDR3 reads TGTGCCAGCTCACCAACCGGGACATCCTACGAGCAGTACTTC. Protein product: CASSPTGTSYEQYF. Looking up the rest from reference TRBV18 and TRBJ2-7 gives the full variable domain: NAGVMQNPRHLVRRRGQEARLRCSPMKGHSHVYWYRQLPEEGLKFMVYLQKENIIDESGMPKERFSAEFPKEGPSILRIQQVVRGDSAAYFCASSPTGTSYEQYFGPGTRLTVT.

The chain uses TRBV13 and TRBJ1-1, with 7 bases aligning to TRBD1. Germline V lookup: CDR1 PRHDT, CDR2 FYEKMQ (reference sequence). The CDR3 is 13 residues long. J was trimmed by 8 bases and V by 6 bases; bases with no gene match: 9. CDR3 DNA sequence: TGTGCCAGCAGAATACAGGGGATCCGGGAAGCTTTCTTT. This encodes CASRIQGIREAFF.

This clone has only one observation. V and J are TRBV6-2 or TRBV6-3 and TRBJ1-2, with a weak D call TRBD1 (5 bases). Trimming stripped 5 bases from V and 6 bases from J, with 22 bases between. Germline lookup yields CDR1 MNHEY and CDR2 SVGEGT. This CDR3 has 16 amino acids. The CDR3 DNA is TGTGCCAGCAGTAATATCCTGGGGGGTCGCGTGGATGGCTACACCTTC. Translation: CASSNILGGRVDGYTF.

V usage is TRBV5-4 and J usage is TRBJ2-2; D ambiguous. The CDR3 is 15 residues long. The ends were cut back, 2 bases at V and 0 bases at J, with 8 bases in the middle. Germline values: CDR1 SGHNT, CDR2 YYREEE (reference sequence). CDR3 residues: CASSFQFANTGELFF. CDR3 in DNA: TGTGCCAGCAGCTTTCAGTTTGCGAACACCGGGGAGCTGTTTTTT.

The chain couples TRBV6-1 to TRBJ1-2; TRBD1 matches 7 bases. The germline V gene has CDR1 MNHNS and CDR2 SASEGT. The CDR3 sequence is 14 residues long. Unmatched junction bases numbered 2, after V lost 0 bases and J lost 4 bases. This CDR3 is CASSEAGQLYGYTF. The CDR3 DNA reads as TGTGCCAGCAGTGAAGCGGGACAGCTCTATGGCTACACCTTC.

The chain couples TRBV6-5 to TRBJ2-5; D unclear. The CDR3 length is 11 residues. V lost 6 bases to trimming and J lost 7 bases, with 9 bases between them. The V gene's germline CDR1 is MNHEY and CDR2 SVGAGI. Here the CDR3 reads CASRSAGTQYF. The CDR3, as DNA: TGTGCCAGCAGGTCCGCAGGGACCCAGTACTTC.

The V gene is TRBV30, the J gene TRBJ1-1; 10 bases are a match to TRBD1. V lost 5 bases to trimming and J lost 3 bases; unmatched junction nucleotides: 0. Germline V lookup: CDR1 GTSNPN, CDR2 SVGIG (reference sequence). CDR3 size: 12 residues. In DNA, the CDR3 is TGTGCCTGGGACAGGGGGCACACTGAAGCTTTCTTT. It codes for CAWDRGHTEAFF. The variable domain in full, completed from reference TRBV30 and TRBJ1-1, reads SQTIHQWPATLVQPVGSPLSLECTVEGTSNPNLYWYRQAAGRGLQLLFYSVGIGQISSEVPQNLSASRPQDRQFILSSKKLLLSDSGFYLCAWDRGHTEAFFGQGTRLTVV.

V and J are TRBV30 and TRBJ2-5, with 8 nucleotides matching TRBD2. The CDR3 consists of 19 residues. Trimming cost V 0 bases and J 4 bases; bases outside gene matches: 19. Germline CDR1 reads GTSNPN; CDR2 reads SVGIG (reference sequence). The CDR3, as DNA: TGTGCCTGGAGTGTACTGAGTTTCAAGAGCGGGAGTATGGTAGAGACCCAGTACTTC. It is translated as CAWSVLSFKSGSMVETQYF.

J is TRBJ2-5 and V is TRBV25-1, with D maybe TRBD2 (6 bases). CDR1 is MGHDK and CDR2 is SYGVNS in the germline V gene. The V end lost 5 bases, the J end lost 2 bases, and 15 bases lay between the germline ends. The CDR3 sequence is 15 residues long. The CDR3 DNA is TGTGCCAGCAGTTCCGGCGGTGCGGGGCAAGAGACCCAGTACTTC. Its protein product is CASSSGGAGQETQYF.

The V and J genes are TRBV28 and TRBJ1-5, with 8 bases fitting TRBD1. There are 17 residues in the CDR3. Germline V gene sequence: CDR1 MDHEN, CDR2 SYDVKM. With 5 bases clipped from V and 3 bases from J, the junction kept 12 bases outside the gene matches. The CDR3 region is CASSTPGLGQVNQPQHF. As DNA, the CDR3 is TGTGCCAGCAGTACCCCGGGCCTGGGACAGGTCAATCAGCCCCAGCATTTT.

The chain joins TRBV11-3 to TRBJ1-2; 9 bases map to TRBD1. Germline V gene sequence: CDR1 SGHNT, CDR2 YENEEA. CDR3 length: 15 amino acids. With V trimmed by 5 bases and J by 3 bases, 7 bases remained unmatched. The CDR3 loop reads CASSPGQGRDYGYTF. For the CDR3, the DNA is TGTGCCAGCAGCCCGGGACAGGGCCGGGACTATGGCTACACCTTC.

V gene TRBV2 combines with J gene TRBJ2-2, with a possible D match to TRBD1 (6 bases). From germline, CDR1 is SNHLY and CDR2 FYNNEI. The CDR3 contains 13 residues. Trimming left V 6 bases short and J 4 bases short, with 9 bases between. The CDR3 sequence is CASRGAPTGELFF. As DNA, the CDR3 is TGTGCCAGCAGGGGGGCGCCCACCGGGGAGCTGTTTTTT.

The V and J genes are TRBV12-3 or TRBV12-4 and TRBJ1-3, with D uncertain. This CDR3 is 12 amino acids long. Trimming left V 7 bases short and J 4 bases short, with 8 bases between. CDR3 loop: CASTNWGNTIYF. CDR3 DNA sequence: TGTGCCAGCACCAACTGGGGAAACACCATATATTTT.

This clone has a handful of counts. V gene TRBV9 combines with J gene TRBJ2-5, with a tentative D call TRBD1 (5 bases). This CDR3 contains 12 residues. From germline, CDR1 is SGDLS and CDR2 YYNGEE. V was pared by 2 bases and J by 5 bases, with 7 bases between. CDR3 nucleotide sequence: TGTGCCAGCAGCGTCTCAGGGGAGACCCAGTACTTC. This translates into CASSVSGETQYF.

This clone has just a few counts. The V and J genes are TRBV11-3 and TRBJ1-1, with D perhaps matching TRBD1 (6 bases). The CDR3 consists of 15 residues. Germline values: CDR1 SGHNT, CDR2 YENEEA. Trimming cost V 5 bases and J 1 base, with 14 bases left between them. This CDR3 is CASSEPGTTNTEAFF. CDR3 bases: TGTGCCAGCAGCGAACCCGGGACAACGAACACTGAAGCTTTCTTT.

V gene TRBV3-1 (or the pseudogene TRBV3-2) combines with J gene TRBJ2-5; 7 nucleotides agree with TRBD2. Germline lookup yields CDR1 LGHDT and CDR2 YNNKEL (reference sequence). The J segment lost 2 bases and the V segment lost 1 base, leaving 7 bases of the junction unmatched. The CDR3 has 16 amino acids. CDR3 sequence (DNA): TGTGCCAGCAGCCAAGTAGGGACTACTAGACAAGAGACCCAGTACTTC. This translates into CASSQVGTTRQETQYF.

The chain is built from TRBV5-1 and TRBJ2-7; TRBD1 aligns across 7 bases. Germline CDR1 and CDR2: SGHRS and YFSETQ. Losses at the gene ends were 3 bases for V and 2 bases for J; bases not matched to a gene: 8. There are 15 residues in the CDR3. The CDR3, as DNA: TGCGCCAGCAGCTCCGGCCAAGGGGGCACCTACGAGCAGTACTTC. Translated: CASSSGQGGTYEQYF. The full variable domain, in which reference TRBV5-1 and TRBJ2-7 provide the parts outside the CDR3, is KAGVTQTPRYLIKTRGQQVTLSCSPISGHRSVSWYQQTPGQGLQFLFEYFSETQRNKGNFPGRFSGRQFSNSRSEMNVSTLELGDSALYLCASSSGQGGTYEQYFGPGTRLTVT.